One and the same sample provided the 5 T cell receptor beta chains below, sequenced in a study of blood T cell repertoires in COVID-19. Profiled with immunoSEQ multiplex PCR; TCRdb holds only in-frame clones, not every one. The sample has tens of thousands of clones, 60% to 80% seen once. The material sequenced was peripheral blood. The receptors derive from a woman aged 55-70 years with acute or convalescent COVID-19.

CDR3 residues: CASSQVAGQEQYF. DNA for the CDR3: TGTGCCAGCAGCCAAGTGGCGGGGCAGGAGCAGTACTTC. V and J are TRBV3-1 (or the pseudogene TRBV3-2) and TRBJ2-7; D perhaps matches TRBD2 (6 bases). Germline values: CDR1 LGHDT, CDR2 YNNKEL (reference sequence). This CDR3 is built from 13 residues. V lost 1 base to trimming and J lost 7 bases, with 11 bases between them.

The genes are TRBV6-2 or TRBV6-3 and TRBJ1-2; D unclear. In germline, CDR1 is MNHEY, CDR2 SVGEGT. Trimming took off 2 bases at V and 0 bases at J, with 10 bases between the two ends. This CDR3 is built from 15 residues. As DNA, the CDR3 is TGTGCCAGCAGTTACGGGAGGCCGACTAACTATGGCTACACCTTC. Translated, it gives CASSYGRPTNYGYTF.

The DNA of the CDR3 is TGTGCCAGCAGCAGGGGGAACGGACAGCCCCAGCATTTT. It yields the protein CASSRGNGQPQHF. This rearrangement joins TRBV3-1 (or the pseudogene TRBV3-2) to TRBJ1-5; a possible D gene is TRBD1 (6 bases). The CDR3 sequence is 13 residues long. V was pared by 5 bases and J by 7 bases, with 12 bases between. The V gene's germline CDR1 is LGHDT and CDR2 YNNKEL (reference sequence).

The genes are TRBV23-1 and TRBJ1-1; D call uncertain. TRBV23-1 is annotated as an ORF whose role is uncertain. The CDR3 length is 15 residues. Trimming removed 4 bases from V and 6 bases from J, with 18 bases in between. The CDR3, as DNA: TGCGCCAGCAGTCCGGAATGGCCGAGCGGTCCTGAAGCTTTCTTT. Its translation is CASSPEWPSGPEAFF.

V gene TRBV6-5 combines with J gene TRBJ1-5; unclear D gene. The CDR3 consists of 13 residues. Trimming took off 11 bases at V and 4 bases at J, with 15 bases between the two ends. Germline V gene lookup returns CDR1 MNHEY and CDR2 SVGAGI. As DNA, the CDR3 is TGTGCCTCTGGGCGGGGTGGGAATCAGCCCCAGCATTTT. It codes for CASGRGGNQPQHF.